The rows below give T cell receptor beta chains drawn from one sample of a study of shared clonotypes between healthy human individuals. Repertoires were generated with immunoSEQ multiplex PCR, while TCRdb's copy carries only in-frame clones and drops some. The sample carries around 500,000 clones, over 70% recorded once. The sample consisted of PBMCs. The receptors shown here come from a woman aged 40 to 55 in good health. Some clones in this sample may be carry-over from other donors' samples. Each CDR3 is given with its conserved first and last residue. The order of the fields is CDR3 length, clone size, V gene, D gene, J gene, CDR3 protein, CDR3 DNA. A D gene is named only where the DNA matches it firmly. Expanded clones get a size class; other rows say once, few or many, or leave the size out.

CDR3 length: 18
clone size: few
V gene: TRBV25-1
D gene: NA
J gene: TRBJ2-2
CDR3 protein: CASSEYSRTTINTGELFF
CDR3 DNA: TGTGCCAGCAGTGAATATTCCCGGACTACTATCAACACCGGGGAGCTGTTTTTT

CDR3 length: 18
clone size: once
V gene: TRBV5-1
D gene: TRBD2
J gene: TRBJ2-7
CDR3 protein: CASSAGLAGGFSSYEQYF
CDR3 DNA: TGCGCCAGCAGCGCAGGACTAGCGGGAGGGTTTTCATCCTACGAGCAGTACTTC

CDR3 length: 14
clone size: NA
V gene: TRBV19
D gene: NA
J gene: TRBJ2-7
CDR3 protein: CASSGRTIEGEQYF
CDR3 DNA: TGTGCCAGTAGTGGGCGGACAATCGAGGGCGAGCAGTACTTC

CDR3 length: 17
clone size: NA
V gene: TRBV4-1
D gene: TRBD2
J gene: TRBJ2-2
CDR3 protein: CASSPPTSGRAPGELFF
CDR3 DNA: TGCGCCAGCAGCCCCCCAACTAGCGGGAGGGCCCCCGGGGAGCTGTTTTTT

CDR3 length: 15
clone size: NA
V gene: TRBV15
D gene: NA
J gene: TRBJ1-2
CDR3 protein: CATSRDLGRVYGYTF
CDR3 DNA: TGTGCCACCAGCAGAGATCTGGGCAGGGTCTATGGCTACACCTTC

CDR3 length: 15
clone size: NA
V gene: TRBV9
D gene: NA
J gene: TRBJ2-3
CDR3 protein: CASSVGGASTDTQYF
CDR3 DNA: TGTGCCAGCAGCGTAGGCGGGGCTAGCACAGATACGCAGTATTTT

CDR3 length: 17
clone size: NA
V gene: TRBV4-1
D gene: NA
J gene: TRBJ2-5
CDR3 protein: CASSQGPAGGLTETQYF
CDR3 DNA: TGCGCCAGCAGCCAGGGGCCGGCTGGGGGGTTGACGGAGACCCAGTACTTC

CDR3 length: 16
clone size: NA
V gene: TRBV7-8
D gene: NA
J gene: TRBJ2-6
CDR3 protein: CASSITAVSGANVLTF
CDR3 DNA: TGTGCCAGCAGCATTACAGCCGTCTCTGGGGCCAACGTCCTGACTTTC

CDR3 length: 14
clone size: NA
V gene: TRBV11-2
D gene: NA
J gene: TRBJ2-7
CDR3 protein: CASRPDRSGYEQYF
CDR3 DNA: TGTGCCAGCAGACCTGACAGGTCGGGCTACGAGCAGTACTTC

CDR3 length: 17
clone size: NA
V gene: TRBV28
D gene: NA
J gene: TRBJ2-2
CDR3 protein: CASSHRLTRSNTGELFF
CDR3 DNA: TGTGCCAGCAGTCACCGCCTAACCCGATCGAACACCGGGGAGCTGTTTTTT

CDR3 length: 15
clone size: NA
V gene: TRBV7-9
D gene: TRBD2
J gene: TRBJ2-5
CDR3 protein: CASSSTSGPQETQYF
CDR3 DNA: TGTGCCAGCAGCTCGACTAGCGGCCCTCAAGAGACCCAGTACTTC

CDR3 length: 13
clone size: NA
V gene: TRBV28
D gene: TRBD1
J gene: TRBJ1-2
CDR3 protein: CASSIQGQEGYTF
CDR3 DNA: TGTGCCAGCAGTATACAGGGGCAAGAGGGCTACACCTTC

CDR3 length: 16
clone size: many
V gene: TRBV4-3
D gene: TRBD2
J gene: TRBJ2-1
CDR3 protein: CASSLRLAGVHNEQFF
CDR3 DNA: TGCGCCAGCAGCCTCCGACTAGCGGGAGTCCACAATGAGCAGTTCTTC

CDR3 length: 15
clone size: NA
V gene: TRBV28
D gene: NA
J gene: TRBJ2-5
CDR3 protein: CASSFEGASQETQYF
CDR3 DNA: TGTGCCAGCAGTTTTGAAGGGGCCAGTCAAGAGACCCAGTACTTC

CDR3 length: 12
clone size: NA
V gene: TRBV2
D gene: NA
J gene: TRBJ2-7
CDR3 protein: CASGRGSYEQYF
CDR3 DNA: TGTGCCAGCGGGAGGGGGTCCTACGAGCAGTACTTC

CDR3 length: 15
clone size: NA
V gene: TRBV19
D gene: TRBD1
J gene: TRBJ1-1
CDR3 protein: CASSIVGQGVTEAFF
CDR3 DNA: TGTGCCAGTAGTATAGTGGGACAGGGGGTCACTGAAGCTTTCTTT

CDR3 length: 17
clone size: many
V gene: TRBV25-1
D gene: TRBD2
J gene: TRBJ2-5
CDR3 protein: CASSRSRLALIGETQYF
CDR3 DNA: TGTGCCAGCAGTAGGTCCCGACTAGCCCTCATAGGGGAGACCCAGTACTTC

CDR3 length: 12
clone size: NA
V gene: TRBV7-9
D gene: NA
J gene: TRBJ1-2
CDR3 protein: CASSLGGQGYTF
CDR3 DNA: TGTGCCAGCAGCTTGGGCGGTCAGGGCTACACCTTC

CDR3 length: 13
clone size: once
V gene: TRBV25-1
D gene: NA
J gene: TRBJ1-1
CDR3 protein: CASSAYRDTEAFF
CDR3 DNA: TGTGCCAGCAGTGCCTACAGGGACACTGAAGCTTTCTTT

CDR3 length: 15
clone size: NA
V gene: TRBV2
D gene: NA
J gene: TRBJ1-4
CDR3 protein: CASTRDRATNEKLFF
CDR3 DNA: TGTGCCAGCACCAGGGACCGTGCAACTAATGAAAAACTGTTTTTT

CDR3 length: 16
clone size: NA
V gene: TRBV6-6
D gene: TRBD2
J gene: TRBJ2-1
CDR3 protein: CASSATSGRRGTEQFF
CDR3 DNA: TGTGCCAGCAGTGCGACTAGCGGGAGAAGAGGGACTGAGCAGTTCTTC

CDR3 length: 15
clone size: NA
V gene: TRBV10-3
D gene: NA
J gene: TRBJ1-1
CDR3 protein: CAISESGGANTEAFF
CDR3 DNA: TGTGCCATCAGTGAGTCGGGGGGCGCGAACACTGAAGCTTTCTTT

CDR3 length: 14
clone size: NA
V gene: TRBV11-2
D gene: TRBD2
J gene: TRBJ2-1
CDR3 protein: CASSSLTSGGEQFF
CDR3 DNA: TGTGCCAGCAGCTCGCTGACTAGCGGCGGTGAGCAGTTCTTC

CDR3 length: 14
clone size: NA
V gene: TRBV28
D gene: TRBD1
J gene: TRBJ2-1
CDR3 protein: CASSLGDRHNEQFF
CDR3 DNA: TGTGCCAGCAGTTTGGGGGACAGACACAATGAGCAGTTCTTC

CDR3 length: 13
clone size: NA
V gene: TRBV5-1
D gene: NA
J gene: TRBJ2-7
CDR3 protein: CASSLGTVWEQYF
CDR3 DNA: TGCGCCAGCAGCTTGGGGACAGTCTGGGAGCAGTACTTC

CDR3 length: 14
clone size: NA
V gene: TRBV6-1
D gene: NA
J gene: TRBJ2-5
CDR3 protein: CASSGSRHQETQYF
CDR3 DNA: TGTGCCAGCAGTGGTAGCAGACACCAAGAGACCCAGTACTTC

CDR3 length: 14
clone size: many
V gene: TRBV7-2
D gene: NA
J gene: TRBJ2-7
CDR3 protein: CASSLGGRIYEQYF
CDR3 DNA: TGTGCCAGCAGCTTGGGCGGGCGGATATACGAGCAGTACTTC

CDR3 length: 15
clone size: NA
V gene: TRBV5-1
D gene: NA
J gene: TRBJ1-2
CDR3 protein: CASSLSSGELVRATF
CDR3 DNA: TGCGCCAGCAGCTTGTCCTCCGGTGAACTTGTTAGGGCCACCTTC

CDR3 length: 13
clone size: NA
V gene: TRBV11-2
D gene: NA
J gene: TRBJ1-1
CDR3 protein: CASSLDSGTEAFF
CDR3 DNA: TGTGCCAGCAGCTTAGACAGCGGCACTGAAGCTTTCTTT

CDR3 length: 15
clone size: NA
V gene: TRBV9
D gene: TRBD1
J gene: TRBJ1-2
CDR3 protein: CASSVALGTDYGYTF
CDR3 DNA: TGTGCCAGCAGCGTAGCTTTAGGGACAGACTATGGCTACACCTTC

CDR3 length: 15
clone size: NA
V gene: TRBV9
D gene: TRBD1
J gene: TRBJ1-2
CDR3 protein: CASSVGPGGEDGYTF
CDR3 DNA: TGTGCCAGCAGCGTAGGGCCAGGGGGTGAAGATGGCTACACCTTC

CDR3 length: 16
clone size: NA
V gene: TRBV19
D gene: TRBD1
J gene: TRBJ2-6
CDR3 protein: CASSIRTGSGANVLTF
CDR3 DNA: TGTGCCAGTAGTATCCGGACAGGGTCTGGGGCCAACGTCCTGACTTTC

CDR3 length: 13
clone size: NA
V gene: TRBV7-2
D gene: NA
J gene: TRBJ2-7
CDR3 protein: CASSARATYEQYF
CDR3 DNA: TGTGCCAGCAGCGCCCGGGCCACGTACGAGCAGTACTTC

CDR3 length: 13
clone size: NA
V gene: TRBV6-1
D gene: NA
J gene: TRBJ1-2
CDR3 protein: CASRGGLDYGYTF
CDR3 DNA: TGTGCCAGCCGGGGAGGGTTGGACTATGGCTACACCTTC

CDR3 length: 14
clone size: NA
V gene: TRBV28
D gene: NA
J gene: TRBJ2-5
CDR3 protein: CASSTPGAGETQYF
CDR3 DNA: TGTGCCAGCAGTACCCCGGGAGCCGGAGAGACCCAGTACTTC

CDR3 length: 12
clone size: once
V gene: TRBV5-1
D gene: NA
J gene: TRBJ2-5
CDR3 protein: CASSFEGETQYF
CDR3 DNA: TGCGCCAGCAGCTTTGAAGGAGAGACCCAGTACTTC

CDR3 length: 16
clone size: NA
V gene: TRBV5-1
D gene: TRBD1
J gene: TRBJ1-1
CDR3 protein: CASSLTVVRGQGEAFF
CDR3 DNA: TGCGCCAGCAGCTTGACAGTGGTTAGGGGACAGGGTGAAGCTTTCTTT

CDR3 length: 13
clone size: few
V gene: TRBV19
D gene: NA
J gene: TRBJ2-4
CDR3 protein: CASSTADRNIQYF
CDR3 DNA: TGTGCCAGTAGTACCGCGGATCGGAACATTCAGTACTTC

CDR3 length: 15
clone size: once
V gene: TRBV6-5
D gene: NA
J gene: TRBJ1-1
CDR3 protein: CASSYSRRGLDEAFF
CDR3 DNA: TGTGCCAGCAGTTACTCGAGACGGGGGTTGGATGAAGCTTTCTTT

CDR3 length: 15
clone size: NA
V gene: TRBV5-1
D gene: TRBD2
J gene: TRBJ2-1
CDR3 protein: CASSPSGLEVNEQFF
CDR3 DNA: TGCGCCAGCAGCCCGTCCGGACTAGAGGTAAATGAGCAGTTCTTC

CDR3 length: 16
clone size: NA
V gene: TRBV7-9
D gene: TRBD2
J gene: TRBJ2-1
CDR3 protein: CASSLKVGGPDNEQFF
CDR3 DNA: TGTGCCAGCAGCTTAAAAGTGGGAGGGCCGGACAATGAGCAGTTCTTC

CDR3 length: 18
clone size: few
V gene: TRBV11-3
D gene: TRBD2
J gene: TRBJ2-3
CDR3 protein: CASSLGASGIRETDTQYF
CDR3 DNA: TGTGCCAGCAGCTTAGGGGCTAGCGGTATTAGAGAAACAGATACGCAGTATTTT

CDR3 length: 15
clone size: NA
V gene: TRBV28
D gene: TRBD1
J gene: TRBJ1-4
CDR3 protein: CASSLSGTGWEKLFF
CDR3 DNA: TGTGCCAGCAGTTTATCGGGGACAGGGTGGGAAAAACTGTTTTTT

CDR3 length: 19
clone size: few
V gene: TRBV4-3
D gene: NA
J gene: TRBJ2-5
CDR3 protein: CASSQDGADRAAGKETQYF
CDR3 DNA: TGCGCCAGCAGCCAAGATGGGGCGGACAGGGCAGCGGGGAAAGAGACCCAGTACTTC

CDR3 length: 15
clone size: NA
V gene: TRBV13
D gene: NA
J gene: TRBJ1-1
CDR3 protein: CASSQGLMGNTEAFF
CDR3 DNA: TGTGCCAGCAGCCAGGGTCTGATGGGTAACACTGAAGCTTTCTTT

CDR3 length: 14
clone size: NA
V gene: TRBV7-9
D gene: TRBD2
J gene: TRBJ2-2
CDR3 protein: CASSYRGGTGELFF
CDR3 DNA: TGTGCCAGCAGCTATCGGGGGGGCACCGGGGAGCTGTTTTTT